This T cell receptor (beta chain) was found in a study of CD8 T cells in ankylosing spondylitis. Points on this clonotype: Its antigen is unidentified.

Quantitative 5'-RACE with molecular barcodes produced the TCR beta libraries. TCRdb reprocessed the 5' RACE reads with MiXCR, giving one entry per CDR3 protein. Of 150,000 to 200,000 distinct CDR3 sequences listed, around a third were seen once; the top ten hold 6%. The V end lost 6 bases, the J end lost 8 bases, and 12 bases lay between the germline ends. From germline, CDR1 is MDHEN and CDR2 SYDVKM. The CDR3 is 12 amino acids. Study-wide results and caveats: Characteristic, it appeared, of ankylosing spondylitis blood was a TCR beta motif of several highly homologous variants. It was reported that disease-linked clones were significantly enriched in matched ankylosing spondylitis synovial fluid. CD8+ disease-linked clones were present at relatively low frequencies in blood.

The TCR sequence derives from a male donor with ankylosing spondylitis. The rearrangement uses TRBV28 and TRBJ2-3; D not resolved. Material: synovial fluid, either unsorted or a sorted T cell fraction (not recorded which). The CDR3 here is CASSLKASTQYF. DNA for the CDR3: TGTGCCAGCAGCCTCAAGGCCTCTACGCAGTATTTT.